This T cell receptor (beta chain) came from a study of CD8+CD57+ T cells in acquired aplastic anemia. V lost 5 bases and J lost 0, with 17 bases in between. The CDR3 extends over 17 amino acids. Germline V gene sequence: CDR1 MNHNS, CDR2 SASEGT. Sequencing involved patients with CD8+CD57+ cell expansion previously shown by flow cytometry. It was genomic DNA that served as the template for profiling TCR beta VDJ and CDR3. One entry per CDR3 protein results from TCRdb running MiXCR on the reads. The top ten clones hold roughly 60% of a sample with around 42,000 distinct CDR3 sequences, approximately 63% of them seen once.

The sample taken for sequencing was sorted CD4+, CD8+, or CD8+CD57+ T cells (not recorded which) from PBMCs. The sequence was obtained from a human donor with aplastic anemia. The chain recombines TRBV6-1 with TRBJ1-5; D gene ambiguous. This chain's CDR3 is CASSNDGQVYSNQPQHF. The DNA of the CDR3 is TGTGCCAGCAGTAATGACGGTCAAGTTTATAGCAATCAGCCCCAGCATTTT.